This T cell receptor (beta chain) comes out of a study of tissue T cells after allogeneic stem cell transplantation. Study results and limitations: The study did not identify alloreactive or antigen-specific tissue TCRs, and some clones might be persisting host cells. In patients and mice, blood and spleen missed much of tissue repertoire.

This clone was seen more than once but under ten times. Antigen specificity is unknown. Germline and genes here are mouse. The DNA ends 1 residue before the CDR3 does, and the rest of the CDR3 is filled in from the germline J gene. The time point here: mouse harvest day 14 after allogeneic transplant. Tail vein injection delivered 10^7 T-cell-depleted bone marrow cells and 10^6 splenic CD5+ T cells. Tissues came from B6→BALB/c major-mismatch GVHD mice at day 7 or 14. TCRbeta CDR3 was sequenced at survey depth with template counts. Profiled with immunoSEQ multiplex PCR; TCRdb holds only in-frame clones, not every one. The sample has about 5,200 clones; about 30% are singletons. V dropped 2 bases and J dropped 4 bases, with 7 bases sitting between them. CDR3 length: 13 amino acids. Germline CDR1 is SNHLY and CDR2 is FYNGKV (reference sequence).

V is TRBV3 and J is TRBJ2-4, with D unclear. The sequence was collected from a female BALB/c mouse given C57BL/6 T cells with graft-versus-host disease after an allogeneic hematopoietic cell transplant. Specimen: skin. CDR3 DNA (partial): TGTGCCAGCAGCTTACGGGCAGAAAACACCTTGTAC. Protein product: CASSLRAENTLY. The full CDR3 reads CASSLRAENTLYF.